These T cell receptor beta chains were read from a single sample in a study of radiotherapy plus CTLA-4 blockade in lung cancer. Using immunoSEQ multiplex PCR, the repertoire was profiled, and TCRdb retains in-frame clones only, with some absent. The repertoire holds 89,000 or so clones, with about 81% as singletons. This specimen was peripheral blood, taken from a patient treated with radiotherapy plus ipilimumab. The receptors here all came from a human donor with non-small cell lung cancer who had a partial response to radiotherapy plus ipilimumab. CDR3s include the opening cysteine and the closing phenylalanine or tryptophan. The D gene is left open where the match is weak. Clone size is given for some rows only: seen once, a few or many times, or a class if the clone is expanded.

J gene	clone size	D gene	V gene	CDR3 protein	CDR3 DNA
TRBJ1-1	-	-	TRBV28	CASSLKSAGELRNTEAFF	TGTGCCAGCAGTTTGAAATCGGCAGGGGAACTTAGGAACACTGAAGCTTTCTTT
TRBJ2-5	-	TRBD1	TRBV9	CASSAWGQTSEETQYF	TGTGCCAGCAGCGCTTGGGGACAGACTTCCGAAGAGACCCAGTACTTC
TRBJ1-1	once	-	TRBV28	CASTLPDRWNTEAFF	TGTGCCAGCACCTTACCCGACAGGTGGAACACTGAAGCTTTCTTT
TRBJ2-5	-	TRBD2	TRBV27	CASIPPGGRQETQYF	TGTGCCAGCATCCCCCCGGGAGGGCGTCAAGAGACCCAGTACTTC
TRBJ2-1	-	TRBD2	TRBV10-1	CASSEASGSRDEQFF	TGCGCCAGCAGTGAGGCTAGCGGGAGTCGGGATGAGCAGTTCTTC
TRBJ1-5	-	-	TRBV28	CASSRGGAISNQPQHF	TGTGCCAGCTCCCGGGGGGGGGCGATTAGCAATCAGCCCCAGCATTTT
TRBJ2-1	once	TRBD2	TRBV4-1	CASRPLAGDEQFF	TGCGCCAGCAGGCCTCTCGCGGGAGATGAGCAGTTCTTC
TRBJ1-4	-	TRBD1	TRBV23-1	CASSRDRGHEKLFF	TGCGCCAGCAGCCGGGACAGGGGCCATGAAAAACTGTTTTTT
TRBJ1-2	-	TRBD1	TRBV28	CATLQGDRYGYTF	TGTGCCACACTACAGGGGGATAGATATGGCTACACCTTC
TRBJ1-2	-	-	TRBV4-1	CASSQGEGRVIANYGYTF	TGCGCCAGCAGCCAAGGGGAGGGTAGAGTTATAGCTAACTATGGCTACACCTTC
TRBJ1-5	few	-	TRBV19	CASSPQGYWDQPQHF	TGTGCCAGTAGCCCTCAGGGTTATTGGGATCAGCCCCAGCATTTT
TRBJ1-1	-	-	TRBV6-1	CASSGPLQGMNTEAFF	TGTGCCAGCAGTGGACCCCTCCAGGGGATGAACACTGAAGCTTTCTTT
TRBJ1-1	-	-	TRBV7-2	CASSLVPRLPAGNTEAFF	TGTGCCAGCAGCTTAGTTCCCCGATTGCCCGCCGGGAACACTGAAGCTTTCTTT
TRBJ2-7	-	-	TRBV11-1	CASSSIYTGTHEQYF	TGTGCCAGCAGCTCAATATACACAGGGACCCACGAGCAGTACTTC
TRBJ2-5	-	TRBD2	TRBV5-1	CASSLPGGAVLGETQYF	TGCGCCAGCAGCTTGCCGGGGGGTGCGGTGCTCGGGGAGACCCAGTACTTC
TRBJ2-1	-	TRBD2	TRBV9	CASSPRLAVGNEQFF	TGTGCCAGCAGCCCGCGACTAGCGGTGGGCAATGAGCAGTTCTTC
TRBJ2-1	-	TRBD2	TRBV6-5	CASSRTSGSGYEQFF	TGTGCCAGCAGTAGGACTAGCGGGAGTGGTTATGAGCAGTTCTTC
TRBJ1-2	-	-	TRBV9	CASSVGPAPDSPNYGYTF	TGTGCCAGCAGCGTAGGCCCCGCCCCGGACAGCCCTAACTATGGCTACACCTTC
TRBJ2-7	few	-	TRBV27	CASTGDYEQYF	TGTGCCAGCACGGGTGACTACGAGCAGTACTTC
TRBJ1-5	-	TRBD1	TRBV6-1	CASSEAGTGPRQPQHF	TGTGCCAGCAGTGAAGCTGGGACAGGGCCCAGGCAGCCCCAGCATTTT
TRBJ2-2	-	-	TRBV2	CASTRDTGELFF	TGTGCCAGCACGAGGGACACCGGGGAGCTGTTTTTT
TRBJ1-1	-	TRBD1	TRBV10-2	CASRGRGSRNTEAFF	TGCGCCAGCAGGGGCAGGGGGTCGAGGAACACTGAAGCTTTCTTT
TRBJ2-7	-	-	TRBV28	CATRGSAAYEQYF	TGTGCCACCCGCGGGTCTGCAGCCTACGAGCAGTACTTC
TRBJ2-3	-	TRBD2	TRBV5-1	CASSLWASGRGSTDTQYF	TGCGCCAGCAGCTTGTGGGCTAGCGGGAGGGGTAGCACAGATACGCAGTATTTT
TRBJ2-5	-	-	TRBV5-1	CASSLMVARGQETQYF	TGCGCCAGCAGCTTGATGGTAGCCCGGGGCCAAGAGACCCAGTACTTC
TRBJ2-7	-	-	TRBV7-5	CVRTFRAGVNYEQYF	TGTGTCAGAACCTTCCGCGCGGGAGTCAACTACGAGCAGTACTTC
TRBJ2-7	-	TRBD1	TRBV5-1	CASSLDRASYEQYF	TGCGCCAGCAGCCTGGACAGGGCCTCCTACGAGCAGTACTTC
TRBJ2-3	-	TRBD2	TRBV9	CASSPRTSGVTDTQYF	TGTGCCAGCAGCCCGCGGACTAGCGGGGTAACAGATACGCAGTATTTT
TRBJ2-7	-	-	TRBV15	CATSRDLSEGYEQYF	TGTGCCACCAGCAGAGATCTTTCGGAGGGCTACGAGCAGTACTTC
TRBJ1-4	-	-	TRBV7-9	CASSLGQGEKLFF	TGTGCCAGCAGCTTGGGCCAGGGGGAAAAACTGTTTTTT
TRBJ1-2	-	TRBD1	TRBV7-2	CASSLAPAGGHGGYTF	TGTGCCAGCAGCTTAGCGCCGGCAGGGGGTCATGGTGGCTACACCTTC
TRBJ1-1	-	TRBD1	TRBV5-6	CASRYGGQGAGGAFF	TGTGCCAGCAGATATGGGGGACAGGGGGCCGGAGGAGCTTTCTTT
TRBJ1-5	-	-	TRBV6-1	CATSRQAPNQPQHF	TGTGCCACCTCACGGCAGGCCCCCAATCAGCCCCAGCATTTT
TRBJ2-5	-	TRBD2	TRBV7-7	CASSPSGGFQTQYF	TGTGCCAGCAGCCCTAGCGGGGGTTTCCAGACCCAGTACTTC
TRBJ1-1	few	-	TRBV30	CAWSSQGFGAFF	TGTGCCTGGAGTTCCCAAGGTTTCGGGGCTTTCTTT
TRBJ1-2	many	-	TRBV6-5	CASSYSQGNYGYTF	TGTGCCAGCAGTTACTCCCAGGGTAACTATGGCTACACCTTC
TRBJ2-3	few	TRBD2	TRBV6-4	CASKQTSGSSDTQYF	TGTGCCAGCAAGCAGACTAGCGGGAGCTCAGATACGCAGTATTTT
TRBJ1-5	-	-	TRBV5-1	CASSLEEGQPQHF	TGCGCCAGCAGCTTGGAGGAGGGCCAGCCCCAGCATTTT
TRBJ2-5	-	-	TRBV18	CASSPPSLQETQYF	TGTGCCAGCTCACCCCCTAGTCTACAAGAGACCCAGTACTTC
TRBJ2-3	-	TRBD2	TRBV5-1	CASSTNPPTSGRTDTQYF	TGCGCCAGCAGCACCAACCCGCCGACTAGCGGGCGGACAGATACGCAGTATTTT
TRBJ1-2	-	TRBD1	TRBV5-1	CASRTGGDYYGYTF	TGCGCCAGCCGGACAGGGGGCGATTACTATGGCTACACCTTC
TRBJ2-1	-	TRBD1	TRBV27	CASSLQGNEQFF	TGTGCCAGCAGTCTACAGGGGAATGAGCAGTTCTTC
TRBJ2-7	-	-	TRBV5-1	CASSLGSGSSEQYF	TGCGCCAGCAGCTTGGGGTCCGGGAGTAGCGAGCAGTACTTC
TRBJ2-7	-	TRBD1	TRBV5-5	CASSLRDRVSEQYF	TGTGCCAGCAGCCTCCGGGACAGGGTATCCGAGCAGTACTTC
TRBJ1-5	few	TRBD1	TRBV6-6	CASSSPTGISNQPQHF	TGTGCCAGCAGTTCGCCGACAGGGATTAGCAATCAGCCCCAGCATTTT
TRBJ1-5	-	-	TRBV5-1	CASSLGQSEPQHF	TGCGCCAGCAGCTTGGGACAGAGCGAGCCCCAGCATTTT
TRBJ2-3	-	TRBD1	TRBV28	CASSPRTGVGTDTQYF	TGTGCCAGCAGTCCCAGGACAGGGGTGGGCACAGATACGCAGTATTTT
TRBJ2-2	-	-	TRBV7-3	CASSLIANTGELFF	TGTGCCAGCAGCTTAATAGCGAACACCGGGGAGCTGTTTTTT
TRBJ1-4	-	-	TRBV7-9	CASSFGSGTNEKLFF	TGTGCCAGCAGCTTCGGATCAGGCACTAATGAAAAACTGTTTTTT
TRBJ2-1	-	TRBD2	TRBV6-4	CASSTGTSGSGNEQFF	TGTGCCAGCAGTACCGGGACTAGCGGGAGTGGTAATGAGCAGTTCTTC
TRBJ1-3	few	TRBD1	TRBV28	CASSRTGTGAYTIYF	TGTGCCAGCAGCCGTACCGGGACAGGGGCTTACACCATATATTTT
TRBJ2-3	-	TRBD2	TRBV9	CASSVGGQGMTDTQYF	TGTGCCAGCAGCGTGGGAGGGCAGGGAATGACAGATACGCAGTATTTT
TRBJ1-5	-	-	TRBV10-3	CAISGGGNQPQHF	TGTGCCATCAGTGGCGGGGGCAATCAGCCCCAGCATTTT
TRBJ2-5	-	-	TRBV5-5	CASSPYGGTGEETQYF	TGTGCCAGCAGCCCCTACGGGGGGACAGGAGAAGAGACCCAGTACTTC
TRBJ2-1	-	TRBD1	TRBV5-1	CASSHKGTAKEDNEQFF	TGCGCCAGCAGCCATAAAGGGACAGCCAAGGAAGACAATGAGCAGTTCTTC
TRBJ2-1	-	TRBD2	TRBV5-1	CASSTDGRGGQFF	TGCGCCAGCAGCACCGATGGGAGGGGTGGGCAGTTCTTC
TRBJ2-5	-	TRBD2	TRBV10-2	CASSEGTSGIQETQYF	TGCGCCAGCAGTGAGGGGACTAGCGGGATCCAAGAGACCCAGTACTTC